This TCR beta chain was documented in a study of blood T cell repertoires in COVID-19. The CDR3 covers 16 residues. The V gene's germline CDR1 is MNHNY and CDR2 SVGAGI (reference sequence). V gave up 6 bases and J gave up 4 bases, with 21 bases separating them. Authors' analysis steps: Amplifying reference gene primers gave estimates of nucleated cell counts. Only in-frame clones appear in the TCRdb table, and some are missing; sequencing was by immunoSEQ multiplex PCR. V and J calls and clone size are as listed in that table; D and trimming were resolved from the DNA. The sample contains about 150,000 clones, about nine tenths of which appear only once.

The chain carries TRBV6-6 and TRBJ2-5, with D tentatively TRBD1 (6 bases). The sequencing sample was made of PBMCs or T cells enriched from blood (not recorded which). This receptor was obtained from a woman between 40 and 55 years old who had been exposed to COVID-19. This CDR3 reads CASSKRTGTERETQYF. DNA of the CDR3: TGTGCCAGCAGCAAGAGAACAGGGACGGAACGAGAGACCCAGTACTTC.